This section outlines one TCR beta chain sequence together with its context. Its target is unknown. V lost 2 bases to trimming and J lost 7 bases, with 15 bases between them. The length of the CDR3 is 13 residues. Germline values: CDR1 GTSNPN, CDR2 SVGIG (reference sequence). These data are taken from a study of T cells in Graves' hyperthyroidism and ophthalmopathy. Study-level findings and limits: Also found in blood were most expanded thyroid clonotypes above 0.001.

RNA transcripts gave rise to amplified TCR beta CDR3 regions. An initial round of RT-PCR targeting the TCR CDR3 relied on the HTBI primer set. MiXCR, applied by TCRdb to the multiplex PCR reads, yields one record per CDR3 protein. The sample consists of almost 500,000 distinct CDR3 sequences, approximately 23% of them appearing once. The sequencing input was blood. The receptor was derived from a woman aged 70-85 years with Graves' ophthalmopathy. The chain employs TRBV30 and TRBJ2-7; TRBD1 might be the D (5 bases). CDR3 bases: TGTGCCTGGAGTCAAGGGGTCATAGGGGAGCAGTACTTC. Encoded protein: CAWSQGVIGEQYF.